The 32 T cell receptor beta chains below all came from one sample that was sequenced in a study of blood T cell repertoires in COVID-19. Clones were read by immunoSEQ multiplex PCR, and TCRdb kept only the in-frame ones, dropping some. The sample holds 55,000 to 80,000 clones, around 82% seen once. Input material: peripheral blood. The source of these receptors is an elderly man with active COVID-19.

There are a few counts of this clone. The chain links TRBV3-1 (or the pseudogene TRBV3-2) to TRBJ1-1, with 11 positions matching TRBD1. Looked up from germline, CDR1 is LGHDT and CDR2 is YNNKEL (reference sequence). The CDR3 runs to 13 residues. The J segment lost 6 bases and the V segment lost 3 bases, leaving 0 bases of the junction unmatched. The DNA for the CDR3 is TGTGCCAGCAGCCAGGGACAGGGGGCTGAAGCTTTCTTT. Translating gives CASSQGQGAEAFF.

A note on this clone: One junction end disagrees with the germline gene, perhaps due to a read error. This chain uses TRBV7-8 with TRBJ2-7, with 11 bases that match TRBD1. Germline V CDR1 and CDR2: SGHVS, FQNEAQ. The CDR3 has 11 residues. The CDR3 loop reads CASSGRDRGYF. In DNA, the CDR3 is TGTGCCAGCAGCGGCCGGGACAGGGGGTATTTC.

CDR3: CASSRDRGSNQPQHF. Here the CDR3 DNA reads TGTGCCAGCAGTAGGGACAGGGGGAGCAATCAGCCCCAGCATTTT. The gene calls are TRBV2 and TRBJ1-5; 11 bases map to TRBD1. CDR3 length: 15 amino acids. V lost 5 bases, J lost 1 base, and 1 base stayed unmatched. Per germline, CDR1 SNHLY and CDR2 FYNNEI. Variable domain in full (rest from reference TRBV2 and TRBJ1-5): EPEVTQTPSHQVTQMGQEVILRCVPISNHLYFYWYRQILGQKVEFLVSFYNNEISEKSEIFDDQFSVERPDGSNFTLKIRSTKLEDSAMYFCASSRDRGSNQPQHFGDGTRLSIL.

The J gene is TRBJ1-1, the V gene TRBV15; TRBD1 might be the D (5 bases). Trimming cost V 1 base and J 6 bases, with 12 bases left between them. Germline loops: CDR1 LNHNV, CDR2 YYDKDF (reference sequence). CDR3 size: 14 residues. CDR3 nucleotides: TGTGCCACCAGCAGAGTCCAGGGTATTCCTGAAGCTTTCTTT. Residues: CATSRVQGIPEAFF.

The chain carries TRBV7-3 and TRBJ2-7; 8 nucleotides line up with TRBD1. Germline values: CDR1 SGHTA, CDR2 FQGTGA. The CDR3 extends over 15 amino acids. V trimming: 4 bases; J trimming: 4 bases; junction bases outside the gene matches: 9. CDR3 bases: TGTGCCAGCAGCTCAGGGACAGGAGCCCCTTACGAGCAGTACTTC. Translated: CASSSGTGAPYEQYF.

Many counts were recorded for this clone. J is TRBJ1-2 and V is TRBV30; TRBD1 matches 7 bases. V dropped 4 bases and J dropped 5; count of bases not matched to a gene: 7. The V gene's germline CDR1 is GTSNPN and CDR2 SVGIG (reference sequence). The CDR3 runs to 13 residues. CDR3 coding DNA: TGTGCCTGGAACCGGGACAGACCATATGGCTACACCTTC. Translated: CAWNRDRPYGYTF. The full variable domain, in which reference TRBV30 and TRBJ1-2 provide the parts outside the CDR3, is SQTIHQWPATLVQPVGSPLSLECTVEGTSNPNLYWYRQAAGRGLQLLFYSVGIGQISSEVPQNLSASRPQDRQFILSSKKLLLSDSGFYLCAWNRDRPYGYTFGSGTRLTVV.

The chain employs TRBV16 and TRBJ2-2; D may be TRBD2 (5 bases). V lost 4 bases and J lost 4, with 16 bases in between. This CDR3 has 16 residues. CDR1 is KGHSY and CDR2 is FQNENV in the germline V gene. The CDR3 region is CASSLYGSRGTGELFF. CDR3 nucleotide sequence: TGTGCCAGCAGCCTATACGGGTCACGGGGCACCGGGGAGCTGTTTTTT. The full variable domain, in which reference TRBV16 and TRBJ2-2 provide the parts outside the CDR3, is GEEVAQTPKHLVRGEGQKAKLYCAPIKGHSYVFWYQQVLKNEFKFLISFQNENVFDETGMPKERFSAKCLPNSPCSLEIQATKLEDSAVYFCASSLYGSRGTGELFFGEGSRLTVL.

This clone showed up just once. J is TRBJ2-1 and V is TRBV20-1, with a weak D call TRBD2 (6 bases). Per germline, CDR1 DFQATT and CDR2 SNEGSKA (reference sequence). CDR3 length equals 11 residues. V was pared by 1 base and J by 12 bases, with 10 bases between. The CDR3: CSARGRGRQFF. As DNA, the CDR3 is TGCAGTGCTAGAGGGAGGGGCCGGCAGTTCTTC.

This clone has just one count. This chain uses TRBV7-9 with TRBJ1-2, with a tentative D call TRBD1 (6 bases). This CDR3 spans 14 amino acids. V shed 5 bases and J shed 5 bases, with 15 bases lying between them. Per germline, CDR1 SEHNR and CDR2 FQNEAQ (reference sequence). The CDR3 protein is CASSPQGLGYGYTF. CDR3 in DNA: TGTGCCAGCAGCCCTCAGGGGTTGGGGTATGGCTACACCTTC. The variable domain in full, completed from reference TRBV7-9 and TRBJ1-2, reads DTGVSQNPRHKITKRGQNVTFRCDPISEHNRLYWYRQTLGQGPEFLTYFQNEAQLEKSRLLSDRFSAERPKGSFSTLEIQRTEQGDSAMYLCASSPQGLGYGYTFGSGTRLTVV.

This clone was counted a few times. The chain couples TRBV5-5 to TRBJ2-3, with unresolved D. The CDR3 has 16 residues. Germline V CDR1 and CDR2: SGHKS, YYEKEE (reference sequence). Trimming shortened V by 2 bases and J by 2 bases, and 15 bases separated the two germline ends. This chain's CDR3 is CASSLVTQKLTDTQYF. CDR3 bases: TGTGCCAGCAGCTTAGTAACACAGAAACTCACAGATACGCAGTATTTT. Together with reference TRBV5-5 and TRBJ2-3, the CDR3 gives the full variable domain: DAGVTQSPTHLIKTRGQQVTLRCSPISGHKSVSWYQQVLGQGPQFIFQYYEKEERGRGNFPDRFSARQFPNYSSELNVNALLLGDSALYLCASSLVTQKLTDTQYFGPGTRLTVL.

The V gene is TRBV19, the J gene TRBJ2-7; perhaps TRBD2 as D (5 bases). The CDR3 is 15 amino acids. Trimming pared 7 bases from V and 0 bases from J, leaving 16 bases between. Germline V CDR1 and CDR2: LNHDA, SQIVND (reference sequence). CDR3 region: CASTPTSGSSYEQYF. The DNA for the CDR3 is TGTGCCAGTACCCCGACGAGCGGTAGCTCCTACGAGCAGTACTTC.

This clone was seen a single time. This chain links TRBV18 with TRBJ2-3; 9 positions agree with TRBD1. The germline V gene encodes CDR1 KGHSH and CDR2 LQKENI. The J segment lost 8 bases and the V segment lost 0 bases, leaving 3 bases of the junction unmatched. The CDR3 length is 14 residues. CDR3 nucleotides: TGTGCCAGCTCACCACCGGGACAGGGAGGTACGCAGTATTTT. It is translated as CASSPPGQGGTQYF.

CDR3 protein: CASSLLGTGKETQYF. In nucleotides, the CDR3 is TGTGCCAGCAGCCTTTTAGGGACAGGGAAAGAGACCCAGTACTTC. The J gene is TRBJ2-5, the V gene TRBV27; 9 bases agree with TRBD1. This CDR3 has 15 amino acids. The V and J ends lost 6 bases and 3 bases, in that order; junction bases with no gene match: 8. Germline V lookup: CDR1 MNHEY, CDR2 SMNVEV (reference sequence).

This clone has just one count. In DNA, the CDR3 is TGCGCCAGCAGCCACGGGACAGGGGGCTACAATGAGCAGTTCTTC. This translates into CASSHGTGGYNEQFF. The chain combines TRBV4-1 with TRBJ2-1; 11 nucleotides line up with TRBD1. Trimming cost V 3 bases and J 3 bases; bases outside gene matches: 1. Germline assignment: CDR1 MGHRA and CDR2 YSYEKL. CDR3 length: 15 amino acids.

The J gene is TRBJ1-4, the V gene TRBV6-2 or TRBV6-3, with D hard to call. CDR1 is MNHEY, CDR2 SVGEGT, per germline. The CDR3 covers 18 residues. Deletions cut 0 bases from V and 0 bases from J, with 14 bases between. The CDR3 DNA is TGTGCCAGCAGTTACTCGCTTCAGGCGCTAACAACTAATGAAAAACTGTTTTTT. This encodes CASSYSLQALTTNEKLFF.

CDR3 sequence: CASSQDRREQYF. DNA of the CDR3: TGCGCCAGCAGCCAAGATCGGCGGGAGCAGTACTTC. This chain uses TRBV4-3 with TRBJ2-7; no clear D gene. The germline gives CDR1 LGHNA, CDR2 YSLEER. Trimming left V 0 bases short and J 7 bases short, with 7 bases between. The length of the CDR3 is 12 residues.

A few counts support this clone. The rearrangement uses TRBV2 and TRBJ2-2, with 11 bases aligning to TRBD1. The germline V gene has CDR1 SNHLY and CDR2 FYNNEI. The CDR3 has 15 residues. The V and J ends lost 6 bases and 6 bases, in that order; junction bases with no gene match: 6. As DNA, the CDR3 is TGTGCCAGCAGAGACGGGACAGGGGGGGCCGGGGAGCTGTTTTTT. Protein: CASRDGTGGAGELFF.

There are a few counts of this clone. V and J are TRBV10-2 and TRBJ1-4, with D unclear. V lost 3 bases and J 3 bases, leaving 8 bases between the germline ends. The CDR3 extends over 14 amino acids. The germline gives CDR1 WSHSY, CDR2 SAAADI. CDR3 sequence reads: CASSDLRANEKLFF. The CDR3 DNA reads as TGCGCCAGCAGTGACTTGAGAGCTAATGAAAAACTGTTTTTT.

J is TRBJ2-1 and V is TRBV7-2; 8 nucleotides align to TRBD1. This CDR3 is 15 amino acids long. Per the germline V gene, CDR1 is SGHTA and CDR2 is FQGNSA. Trimming took 3 bases from V and 7 from J; bases not matched to a gene: 8. CDR3 DNA sequence: TGTGCCAGCAGCTTCAGTCAGGGGGCTAGGAATGAGCAGTTCTTC. Its translation: CASSFSQGARNEQFF. The full variable domain, completed using reference TRBV7-2 and TRBJ2-1, is GAGVSQSPSNKVTEKGKDVELRCDPISGHTALYWYRQSLGQGLEFLIYFQGNSAPDKSGLPSDRFSAERTGGSVSTLTIQRTQQEDSAVYLCASSFSQGARNEQFFGPGTRLTVL.

This clone was seen only a few times. This chain connects TRBV7-3 to TRBJ2-7; 9 bases fit TRBD1. CDR3 length: 14 residues. Losses at the gene ends were 4 bases for V and 6 bases for J; bases not matched to a gene: 7. Germline CDR1 reads SGHTA; CDR2 reads FQGTGA. The CDR3 here is CASSSRGQGGEQYF. Here the CDR3 DNA reads TGTGCCAGCAGCTCACGGGGACAGGGAGGCGAGCAGTACTTC.

The V call is TRBV27, the J call TRBJ2-2; 7 nucleotides line up with TRBD1. The germline V gene encodes CDR1 MNHEY and CDR2 SMNVEV (reference sequence). This CDR3 contains 14 residues. V was clipped by 5 bases and J by 5 bases; unmatched bases: 5. The CDR3 sequence: CASSQRQGTGELFF. The CDR3 coding sequence is TGTGCCAGCAGTCAAAGACAGGGAACCGGGGAGCTGTTTTTT.

V usage is TRBV3-1 (or the pseudogene TRBV3-2) and J usage is TRBJ2-3; D remains ambiguous. Germline-derived CDR1 and CDR2 are LGHDT and YNNKEL (reference sequence). Trimming took 4 bases from V and 2 from J, leaving 13 bases between them. The length of the CDR3 is 15 residues. The CDR3 is CASSPLPLDTDTQYF. The CDR3 DNA reads as TGTGCCAGCAGCCCACTCCCCCTCGACACAGATACGCAGTATTTT.

CDR3 bases: TGTGCCAGCAGTTGGTCGGGACAGGGCGTTCCCTACGAGCAGTACTTC. As protein: CASSWSGQGVPYEQYF. This chain uses TRBV27 with TRBJ2-7; 9 bases are a match to TRBD1. CDR3 length: 16 residues. The V segment lost 4 bases and the J segment 2 bases; nucleotides outside the gene matches: 9. Germline V lookup: CDR1 MNHEY, CDR2 SMNVEV (reference sequence).

The chain couples TRBV18 to TRBJ1-1; D is unclear. Germline V gene lookup returns CDR1 KGHSH and CDR2 LQKENI. The CDR3 consists of 15 residues. The germline V and J ends were trimmed by 0 bases and 1 base, with 9 bases remaining between them. CDR3 DNA sequence: TGTGCCAGCTCACCACCTCTAACTAGGAACACTGAAGCTTTCTTT. It translates to CASSPPLTRNTEAFF.

The V gene is TRBV4-1, the J gene TRBJ2-6, with TRBD2 as a possible D gene (5 bases). The V and J ends lost 2 bases and 4 bases respectively, with 12 bases between them. The CDR3 extends over 16 amino acids. CDR1 and CDR2 from the germline V gene are MGHRA and YSYEKL. The CDR3 region is CASSQLASTGANVLTF. Here the CDR3 DNA reads TGCGCCAGCAGCCAACTAGCTAGCACAGGGGCCAACGTCCTGACTTTC.

This clone was found once. The chain recombines TRBV6-5 with TRBJ2-7; 7 nucleotides match TRBD1. Germline V gives CDR1 MNHEY, CDR2 SVGAGI. This CDR3 contains 15 residues. V lost 5 bases, J lost 6 bases, and 13 bases stayed unmatched. The CDR3 DNA reads TGTGCCAGCAGTCCTTCCCCGGGACAGTGCTCCGAGCAGTACTTC. This codes for CASSPSPGQCSEQYF.

This clone was seen a handful of times. This chain connects TRBV6-2 or TRBV6-3 to TRBJ2-1, with TRBD2 matching over 7 bases. Trimming at V came to 2 bases and at J to 5 bases, leaving 21 bases not matched to a gene. Germline V gives CDR1 MNHEY, CDR2 SVGEGT. The CDR3 covers 20 residues. As DNA, the CDR3 is TGTGCCAGCAGTTACCGGAGAGGGTCGGCGGGAGCGAATTTCGACAATGAGCAGTTCTTC. Translating gives CASSYRRGSAGANFDNEQFF.

CDR3 protein: CASSPSTEYYEQYF. The DNA for the CDR3 is TGTGCCAGCAGCCCAAGTACCGAGTACTACGAGCAGTACTTC. J is TRBJ2-7 and V is TRBV9; D not resolved. Per germline, CDR1 SGDLS and CDR2 YYNGEE. V was shortened by 4 bases and J by 3 bases, with 14 bases between the two germline ends. CDR3 length: 14 residues.

The chain links TRBV19 to TRBJ2-1, with TRBD2 identical over 9 bases. The CDR3 totals 16 residues. Germline V gene sequence: CDR1 LNHDA, CDR2 SQIVND (reference sequence). Trimming at V came to 4 bases and at J to 3 bases, leaving 7 bases not matched to a gene. CDR3 nucleotides: TGTGCCAGTAGTACCTCCGGGACTAGCCGCTACAATGAGCAGTTCTTC. Protein: CASSTSGTSRYNEQFF.

The rearrangement links TRBV5-5 to TRBJ1-2; TRBD1 might be the D (6 bases). Trimming took 5 bases from V and 3 from J, leaving 14 bases between them. The V gene's germline CDR1 is SGHKS and CDR2 YYEKEE (reference sequence). The CDR3 spans 14 residues. Here the CDR3 reads CASRAMGADYGYTF. The CDR3 bases are TGTGCCAGCAGGGCCATGGGGGCTGACTATGGCTACACCTTC.

The gene calls are TRBV10-1 and TRBJ2-5; a weak D match, TRBD2 (5 bases). The CDR3 consists of 15 residues. Per germline, CDR1 WNHNN and CDR2 SYGVQD (reference sequence). V gave up 5 bases and J gave up 4 bases, with 17 bases separating them. CDR3 sequence: CASSSCGEGGETQYF. DNA for the CDR3: TGCGCCAGCAGTAGCTGCGGAGAGGGTGGAGAGACCCAGTACTTC.

The J gene is TRBJ1-2, the V gene TRBV7-2; 7 bases agree with TRBD1. V was pared by 3 bases and J by 7 bases, with 5 bases of the junction left unmatched. CDR3 size: 13 residues. Germline V gene data show CDR1 as SGHTA and CDR2 as FQGNSA. CDR3 DNA: TGTGCCAGCAGCTTGGCTACAGGGGCTGGCTACACCTTC. Translation gives CASSLATGAGYTF. Based on the CDR3 plus reference TRBV7-2 and TRBJ1-2, the full variable domain is GAGVSQSPSNKVTEKGKDVELRCDPISGHTALYWYRQSLGQGLEFLIYFQGNSAPDKSGLPSDRFSAERTGGSVSTLTIQRTQQEDSAVYLCASSLATGAGYTFGSGTRLTVV.